The entry below describes one T cell receptor (beta chain). The CDR3 runs 14 residues. The V and J ends lost 4 bases and 8 bases, in that order; junction bases with no gene match: 8. Germline values: CDR1 SGHRS, CDR2 YFSETQ. These data originate in a study of technical replicates of blood from a handful of donors. Sequencing was performed with immunoSEQ multiplex PCR; in TCRdb, only in-frame clones are kept and a portion is missing. The table records more than 75,000 clones, 96% of them present only once. The chain employs TRBV5-1 and TRBJ1-2; 10 bases are a match to TRBD1. The sequencing sample was made of T cells isolated from PBMCs. The receptor was isolated from a human donor in good health. The CDR3 spells CASSDRGPREGYTF. The CDR3, as DNA: TGCGCCAGCAGCGACAGGGGGCCAAGGGAAGGCTACACCTTC.